Each of the 4 T cell receptor beta chains below was sequenced from the same sample in a study of blood T cell repertoires in COVID-19. Libraries were prepared by immunoSEQ multiplex PCR; TCRdb keeps only in-frame clonotypes and omits some of them. The repertoire holds 300,000 to 400,000 clones, with around 90% as singletons. Sample: PBMCs or T cells enriched from blood (not recorded which). Receptor source: a man in his sixties who had recovered from COVID-19.

The table lists this clone with a count of one. The chain has TRBV2 and TRBJ1-1; D unresolved. Looked up from germline, CDR1 is SNHLY and CDR2 is FYNNEI. The V gene lost 0 bases and the J gene lost 4 bases, with 15 bases spanning the gap. There are 16 residues in the CDR3. This chain's CDR3 is CASSEAVRSFSTEAFF. CDR3 nucleotide sequence: TGTGCCAGCAGTGAAGCGGTGCGGTCATTTTCCACTGAAGCTTTCTTT.

This clone turned up a few times. The CDR3 DNA sequence: TGTGCCTGGAGTGCCGTAGGCCTAGCGGGAGAAGATGAGCAGTTCTTC. Translated: CAWSAVGLAGEDEQFF. The chain carries TRBV30 and TRBJ2-1, with 10 bases fitting TRBD2. V dropped 1 base and J dropped 8; count of bases not matched to a gene: 11. The CDR3 loop spans 16 amino acids. From germline, CDR1 is GTSNPN and CDR2 SVGIG (reference sequence).

DNA for the CDR3: TGTGCCAGTAGGGGGACAGGACCTAACACTGAAGCTTTCTTT. Protein sequence: CASRGTGPNTEAFF. The chain links TRBV19 to TRBJ1-1; 8 positions agree with TRBD1. Per the germline V gene, CDR1 is LNHDA and CDR2 is SQIVND (reference sequence). V was clipped by 6 bases and J by 2 bases; unmatched bases: 5. There are 14 residues in the CDR3.

This clone was found many times. The V call is TRBV28, the J call TRBJ2-5; TRBD1 aligns across 8 bases. V was clipped by 4 bases and J by 9 bases; unmatched bases: 22. From germline, CDR1 is MDHEN and CDR2 SYDVKM. There are 18 residues in the CDR3. DNA for the CDR3: TGTGCCAGCAGTTCCCAGGGGGCGCGTCAATTACCGGGGTGGGCCCAGTACTTC. This codes for CASSSQGARQLPGWAQYF.